This T cell receptor beta chain was sequenced for a study of blood T cell repertoires in COVID-19 (dated by TCRdb to the early 2020s). A note on the overall study: Samples from collaborators originated in the United States, Italy and Spain and spanned both the acute and convalescent phases of COVID-19. The material from the prospective study consisted of cDNA or gDNA derived from T cells, B-cell-depleted T cells, or PBMCs. The dataset comprised deeply sampled blood TCRbeta repertoires from subjects exposed to, actively infected with, or recovered from COVID-19. The repertoires were released in a freely available public database meant as a resource for research on the immune response to SARS-CoV-2. Samples were obtained from the ongoing ImmuneRACE study (first 160 participants) and from 1,200 or so subjects provided by 6 global collaborators. Nearly every sample came with metadata listing a de-identified subject ID, COVID-19 status, age in years and sex. HLA class I and class II types, where available, came from metadata supplied by the sample provider rather than from assay-based typing. Summary of the overall study and its limitations: The quantity of clinical and demographic metadata differed by source and by participant and was supplied without curation.

Trimmed from V: 2 bases; trimmed from J: 1 base; junction bases lacking a gene match: 8. CDR1 and CDR2 are drawn from the germline V gene (reference sequence): LNHDA, SQIVND. There are 17 amino acids in the CDR3, from cysteine to phenylalanine inclusive. The CDR3 DNA has 51 bases and is translated from base 1. In the prospective study, participants were 18 to 89 years old, resided in 20 to 30 geographic areas of the United States, and were enrolled through a virtual design. To assign participants to cohorts, the prospective study relied on clinical history that participants themselves reported in a screening survey and a study questionnaire. Mobile phlebotomists in the prospective study collected whole blood, serum and a nasopharyngeal or oropharyngeal swab from every participant. Prospective study participants could optionally give additional blood draws and questionnaires over an approximately two-month period. Blood samples from the prospective study were shipped frozen or at room temperature prior to DNA extraction.

TCRbeta CDR3 regions were amplified from genomic DNA using the immunoSEQ Assay, a bias-controlled multiplex PCR. Per the original workflow: The number of nucleated cells in each sample was estimated by amplification of reference gene primers within the assay. To quantify the absolute abundance of each unique TCRbeta CDR3 rearrangement, sequence reads were collapsed and filtered. For each sample, productive Simpson clonality was calculated by taking the square root of Simpson's diversity index across productive rearrangements. The table comes from immuneACCESS by way of TCRdb, which keeps in-frame sequences with V and J called. Part of the clones is missing from these tables; in studies checked, under half for an unresolved V gene and the rest for unknown reasons. V, J and clone size derive from that table, while D and trimming were established from the DNA sequence. Counted in this sample were approximately 220,000 clones; 86% of them appeared once. The ten most abundant clones make up more than 3.5% of the sample.

Points on this clone: Its antigen specificity is not known. No quality values exist for individual bases; no much larger clone is one base distant.

The sample comprised PBMCs or T cells enriched from blood (not recorded which). The chain joins TRBV19 to TRBJ1-2; 9 bases in the middle match TRBD1. This clonotype was sampled from a woman in her 40s with acute COVID-19. The CDR3 reads CASSIKGQGYLNYGYTF. The DNA sequence is given as TGTGCCAGTAGTATAAAGGGACAGGGATATCTTAACTATGGCTACACCTTC.